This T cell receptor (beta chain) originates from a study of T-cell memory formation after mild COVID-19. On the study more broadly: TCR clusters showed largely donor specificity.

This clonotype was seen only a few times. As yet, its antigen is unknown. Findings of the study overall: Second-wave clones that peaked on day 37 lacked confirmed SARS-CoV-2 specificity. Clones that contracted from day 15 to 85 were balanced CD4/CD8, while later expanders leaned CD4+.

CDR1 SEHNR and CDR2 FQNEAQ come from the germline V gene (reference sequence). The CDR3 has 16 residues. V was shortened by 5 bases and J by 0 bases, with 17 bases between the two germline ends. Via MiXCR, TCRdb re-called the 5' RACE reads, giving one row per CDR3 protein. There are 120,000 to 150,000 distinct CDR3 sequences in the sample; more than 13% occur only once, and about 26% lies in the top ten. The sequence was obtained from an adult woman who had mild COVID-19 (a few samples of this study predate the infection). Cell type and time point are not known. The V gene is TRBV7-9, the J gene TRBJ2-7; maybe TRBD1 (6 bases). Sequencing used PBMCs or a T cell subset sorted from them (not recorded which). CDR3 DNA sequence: TGTGCCAGCAGCGCCCCTCACAGGGAACTCTCCTACGAGCAGTACTTC. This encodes CASSAPHRELSYEQYF. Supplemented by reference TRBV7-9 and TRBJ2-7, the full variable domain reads DTGVSQNPRHKITKRGQNVTFRCDPISEHNRLYWYRQTLGQGPEFLTYFQNEAQLEKSRLLSDRFSAERPKGSFSTLEIQRTEQGDSAMYLCASSAPHRELSYEQYFGPGTRLTVT.